These 24 T cell receptor beta chains were sequenced from one sample in a study of post-analysis software for immune sequencing data. Study-wide results and limits: Higher frequency in patients than in controls was seen for roughly five TRBV segments, with TRBV5-6, TRBV5-1 and TRBV20-1 among them.

Antigens for these TCRs are unknown. Researchers reported that TCR beta cDNA libraries carried unique molecular identifiers. Each CDR3 protein gets one entry after TCRdb re-called the PCR reads with MiXCR. The sample lists 250,000 to 300,000 distinct CDR3 sequences, 35% to 45% occurring once. Material for sequencing was blood. The receptors shown here come from a girl between 10 and 17 years old with multiple sclerosis.

This chain joins TRBV12-3 or TRBV12-4 and TRBJ1-2; D unclear. V was pared by 2 bases and J by 1 base, with 8 bases between. The CDR3 spans 14 residues. CDR3 DNA sequence: TGTGCCAGCAGTTTACGACATTTTAACTATGGCTACACCTTC. It specifies CASSLRHFNYGYTF.

The chain joins TRBV6-5 to TRBJ2-5; D call uncertain. CDR1 MNHEY and CDR2 SVGAGI come from the germline V gene. The CDR3 contains 14 residues. Trimming took off 6 bases at V and 11 bases at J, with 22 bases between the two ends. Here the CDR3 reads CASSYAREYNEQYF. The CDR3 coding sequence is TGTGCCAGCAGCTACGCCCGAGAGTACAATGAGCAGTACTTC.

This clonotype was detected once. V and J are TRBV28 and TRBJ2-7; D tentatively reads TRBD1 or TRBD2 (5 bases each). The CDR3 is 14 residues long. Germline values: CDR1 MDHEN, CDR2 SYDVKM. The V gene lost 4 bases and the J gene lost 11 bases, with 21 bases spanning the gap. The DNA for the CDR3 is TGTGCCAGCAGTTCCCCGGGACGCCGATTCGAAAAGTACTTC. This sequence encodes CASSSPGRRFEKYF.

J is TRBJ2-3 and V is TRBV13; 9 bases fit TRBD2. The CDR3 has 16 residues. CDR1 and CDR2 (germline): PRHDT, FYEKMQ (reference sequence). Losses at the gene ends were 4 bases for V and 5 bases for J; bases not matched to a gene: 10. In DNA form, the CDR3 reads TGTGCCAGCAGCTCCGTAGCGGGAGATGTGGTAGATACGCAGTATTTT. Translation gives CASSSVAGDVVDTQYF.

This clonotype turned up a few times. This sequence joins TRBV5-6 and TRBJ1-6; D remains unclear. V was clipped by 2 bases and J by 8 bases, with 11 bases between them. This CDR3 has 14 amino acids. Germline V gene sequence: CDR1 SGHDT, CDR2 YYEEEE. CDR3 DNA sequence: TGTGCCAGCAGCTTCGGGGTGGATGATTCACCCCTCCACTTT. Amino acids: CASSFGVDDSPLHF.

The table lists this clonotype with many counts. The rearrangement uses TRBV28 and TRBJ2-1; either TRBD1 or TRBD2 may supply D (5 bases each). CDR1 is MDHEN, CDR2 SYDVKM, per germline. V lost 3 bases and J lost 5, with 17 bases in between. This CDR3 has 16 amino acids. In DNA form, the CDR3 reads TGTGCCAGCAGTTTTATCGGGGACGCAACCCACAATGAGCAGTTCTTC. This sequence encodes CASSFIGDATHNEQFF.

Turning to this clonotype: A read error is possible here, since a much larger clone lies one base away. V is TRBV14 and J is TRBJ2-5; D uncertain. Per the germline V gene, CDR1 is SGHDN and CDR2 is FVKESK. The CDR3 runs to 15 residues. CDR3 loop: CASSQGLFSQETRYF. The CDR3 DNA follows: TGTGCCAGCAGCCAAGGACTCTTTTCCCAAGAGACCCGGTACTTC.

A remark on this clonotype: One base away lies a much larger clone, so this may be a sequencing read error. The rearrangement uses TRBV7-9 and TRBJ1-1, with D possibly matching TRBD1 (5 bases). Germline V gene data show CDR1 as SEHNR and CDR2 as FQNEAQ (reference sequence). The CDR3 sequence is 11 residues long. The CDR3 loop reads CASSLQGQALF. The CDR3 DNA reads TGTGCCAGCAGCTTACAGGGCCAAGCTTTATTT.

This clonotype has a count of ten or more. This chain uses TRBV27 with TRBJ2-3, with D hard to call. There are 14 residues in the CDR3. Trimming shortened V by 2 bases and J by 0 bases, and 6 bases separated the two germline ends. Germline CDR1 reads MNHEY; CDR2 reads SMNVEV (reference sequence). The CDR3 coding sequence is TGTGCCAGCAGTTTAGCACGGAGCACAGATACGCAGTATTTT. It specifies CASSLARSTDTQYF.

This clonotype occurred many times. The J gene is TRBJ2-7, the V gene TRBV7-2; D is undetermined. The ends were cut back, 0 bases at V and 4 bases at J, with 7 bases in the middle. Germline CDR1 SGHTA, CDR2 FQGNSA. This CDR3 spans 13 amino acids. The DNA of the CDR3 is TGTGCCAGCAGCTTAGCGTCGGAGTACGAGCAGTACTTC. Protein product: CASSLASEYEQYF.

The chain uses TRBV20-1 and TRBJ2-3; 12 bases are a match to TRBD2. The junction had 4 bases not matched to a gene; V was cut back by 3 bases and J by 3 bases. CDR3 size: 15 residues. CDR1 is DFQATT and CDR2 is SNEGSKA in the germline V gene (reference sequence). The chain's CDR3 is CSARTSGGGTDTQYF. The CDR3 DNA reads TGCAGTGCTAGGACTAGCGGGGGAGGGACAGATACGCAGTATTTT.

J is TRBJ2-3 and V is TRBV7-3; TRBD1 agrees at 7 bases. Losses at the gene ends were 3 bases for V and 2 bases for J; bases not matched to a gene: 8. This CDR3 has 16 amino acids. CDR1 is SGHTA, CDR2 FQGTGA, per germline. The CDR3 coding sequence is TGTGCCAGCAGCTTCCAAGCAGGGGGTTACACAGATACGCAGTATTTT. Amino acid sequence: CASSFQAGGYTDTQYF.

This clonotype was recorded at least ten times. This chain connects TRBV29-1 to TRBJ2-1; 11 nucleotides match TRBD2. CDR1 and CDR2 from the germline V gene are SQVTM and ANQGSEA. The CDR3 extends over 16 amino acids. The junction had 10 bases not matched to a gene; V was cut back by 2 bases and J by 7 bases. CDR3 bases: TGCAGCGTTGAACAGGCCCGACTAGCGGGACGTAATGAGCAGTTCTTC. Its translation is CSVEQARLAGRNEQFF.

This chain uses TRBV20-1 with TRBJ1-2, with D hard to call. V gave up 7 bases and J gave up 1 base, with 10 bases separating them. Germline V gene sequence: CDR1 DFQATT, CDR2 SNEGSKA (reference sequence). This CDR3 is 12 amino acids long. The CDR3 is CSVSRSNYGYTF. CDR3 nucleotides: TGCAGTGTCTCCAGGAGTAACTATGGCTACACCTTC.

Many counts were recorded for this clonotype. The chain is built from TRBV12-3 or TRBV12-4 and TRBJ2-1, with no clear D. The length of the CDR3 is 14 residues. Trimming pared 6 bases from V and 4 bases from J, leaving 13 bases between. The chain's CDR3 is CASSPTTRYNEQFF. As DNA, the CDR3 is TGTGCCAGCAGCCCTACAACCCGGTACAATGAGCAGTTCTTC.

This clonotype was seen ten or more times. The rearrangement uses TRBV29-1 and TRBJ2-1; TRBD2 might be the D (6 bases). The CDR3 sequence is 15 residues long. Germline loops: CDR1 SQVTM, CDR2 ANQGSEA. V lost 3 bases and J 0 bases, leaving 12 bases between the germline ends. Here the CDR3 DNA reads TGCAGCGTTGAGGGGGGTCTGAGCTCCTACAATGAGCAGTTCTTC. Amino acid sequence: CSVEGGLSSYNEQFF.

In this sample, this clonotype turned up a few times. A much larger clone differs from this one at a single base, so this may be a read error. V usage is TRBV6-2 or TRBV6-3 and J usage is TRBJ1-2, with 8 bases matching TRBD1. The germline gives CDR1 MNHEY, CDR2 SVGEGT. The length of the CDR3 is 14 residues. The V gene end was trimmed by 5 bases and the J gene end by 4 bases; junction bases not matched to a gene: 6. This CDR3 is CASSPRTGSYGYTF. The CDR3 region has the DNA TGTGCCAGCAGTCCCCGGACAGGGAGCTATGGCTACACCTTC.

V gene TRBV4-1 combines with J gene TRBJ2-2, with TRBD2 identical over 7 bases. Germline values: CDR1 MGHRA, CDR2 YSYEKL. The CDR3 contains 16 residues. V dropped 0 bases and J dropped 4; count of bases not matched to a gene: 5. CDR3 residues: CASSQDMRGFTGELFF. The CDR3 DNA reads TGCGCCAGCAGCCAAGATATGCGGGGGTTCACCGGGGAGCTGTTTTTT.

CDR3 sequence: CSAPDSYNEQFF. CDR3 in DNA: TGCAGTGCTCCGGACTCCTACAATGAGCAGTTCTTC. The V call is TRBV20-1, the J call TRBJ2-1; the D is unclear. Germline V CDR1 and CDR2: DFQATT, SNEGSKA (reference sequence). The ends were cut back, 5 bases at V and 0 bases at J, with 5 bases in the middle. This CDR3 region has 12 residues.

This clonotype showed up many times. The rearrangement joins TRBV12-3 or TRBV12-4 to TRBJ2-3, with D possibly TRBD2 on 5 matching bases. The CDR3 has 15 residues. V was cut by 6 bases and J by 1 base, with 14 bases left in between. CDR3 nucleotide sequence: TGTGCCAGCAGCCCGAGGGCTGCGGGCACAGATACGCAGTATTTT. Translated, it gives CASSPRAAGTDTQYF.

This clonotype was picked up one time. The CDR3 nucleotides read TGTGCCAGCAGCCGTTACCTTTACAATGAGCAGTTCTTC. This codes for CASSRYLYNEQFF. The V call is TRBV7-2, the J call TRBJ2-1; D remains unclear. The length of the CDR3 is 13 residues. Looked up from germline, CDR1 is SGHTA and CDR2 is FQGNSA. Trimming pared 5 bases from V and 4 bases from J, leaving 9 bases between.

This clonotype has at least ten counts. This sequence joins TRBV27 and TRBJ1-6; TRBD1 is a possible D gene (5 bases). V lost 7 bases and J lost 5, with 9 bases in between. The CDR3 has 13 residues. Germline V CDR1 and CDR2: MNHEY, SMNVEV (reference sequence). DNA for the CDR3: TGTGCCAGCAACAGGAATAATAATTCACCCCTCCACTTT. It specifies CASNRNNNSPLHF.

This clonotype came up once. The genes are TRBV7-9 and TRBJ1-2; 7 positions match TRBD1. CDR3 length equals 13 residues. Unmatched junction bases numbered 8, after V lost 5 bases and J lost 8 bases. The V gene's germline CDR1 is SEHNR and CDR2 FQNEAQ (reference sequence). In DNA form, the CDR3 reads TGTGCCAGCAGCCCGGGGGGGACAGCCGGCTACACCTTC. It codes for CASSPGGTAGYTF.

Turning to this clonotype: At one end, the junction sequence differs from germline, possibly due to a read error. The rearrangement links TRBV29-1 to TRBJ2-7, with 10 bases fitting TRBD1. This CDR3 spans 14 amino acids. Germline-derived CDR1 and CDR2 are SQVTM and ANQGSEA. CDR3 bases: TGCAGCGTATTCGGGACAGGGGAAAGCTACAAGCAGTACTTC. It codes for CSVFGTGESYKQYF.